This T cell receptor (beta chain) emerged from a study of cytomegalovirus exposure and HLA in healthy donors. The V end was cut by 1 base, the J end by 4 bases, with 12 bases between. The germline V gene encodes CDR1 LGHNA and CDR2 YNFKEQ. The CDR3 runs 15 residues. Concerning this clone itself: Antigen unknown.

Researchers ran the PCR with 60 Vbeta and 13 Jbeta primers. The assay was immunoSEQ multiplex PCR, and TCRdb's table has in-frame clones only and misses some. Here the sample spans around 200,000 clones, just over 75% being singletons. Study results and limitations: Researchers catalogued about 150 TCR beta chains as cytomegalovirus-associated. In a later analysis, the majority of CMV-associated beta chains seemingly showed HLA restriction.

Participants comprised healthy donors of bone marrow. This sequence originates from a woman aged 55-70 years in good health and CMV-seropositive. The chain has TRBV4-2 and TRBJ2-3, with a weak D call TRBD2 (6 bases). The sample taken for sequencing was PBMCs. CDR3 coding DNA: TGTGCCAGCAGCCAAGGGGGCGGGGCCCCAGATACGCAGTATTTT. Amino acids: CASSQGGGAPDTQYF.